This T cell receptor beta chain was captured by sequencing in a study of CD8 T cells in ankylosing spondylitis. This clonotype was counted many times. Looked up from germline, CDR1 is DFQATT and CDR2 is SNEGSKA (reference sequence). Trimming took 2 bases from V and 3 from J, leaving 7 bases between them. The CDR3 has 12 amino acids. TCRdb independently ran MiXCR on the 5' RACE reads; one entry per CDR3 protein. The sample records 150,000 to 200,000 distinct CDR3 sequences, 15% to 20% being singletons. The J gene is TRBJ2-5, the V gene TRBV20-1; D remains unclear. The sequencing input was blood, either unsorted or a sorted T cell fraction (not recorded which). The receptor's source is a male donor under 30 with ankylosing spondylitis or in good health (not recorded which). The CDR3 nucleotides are TGCAGTGCTAGACTTGGAGAAGAGACCCAGTACTTC. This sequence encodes CSARLGEETQYF.